Sequencing of this T cell receptor beta chain was carried out in a study of human T cells and chemical hapten exposure. This clonotype turned up a few times. TCRdb reprocessed the RACE reads with MiXCR, giving one entry per CDR3 protein. The repertoire consists of under 95,000 distinct CDR3 sequences, with roughly 8.5% occurring once and the leading ten covering 2% to 3%. The CDR3 extends over 12 amino acids. The time point was: pre-sensitization, week 0. Treatment meaning: therapeutic diphenylcyclopropenone sensitization with weekly scalp DPC. The sequence was collected from a man between 35 and 55 years old with alopecia areata. Some clones in this sample may be carry-over from other donors' samples. The rearrangement joins TRBV21-1 to TRBJ2-7; the table assigns TRBD1, which was not confirmed against the DNA. TRBV21-1 has pseudogene status. The sequences come from whole blood, collected in connection with sensitization to the hapten diphenylcyclopropenone (DPC). As DNA, the CDR3 is TGTGCCAGCAGCAACGACAGTGATGAGCAGTACTTC. Protein product: CASSNDSDEQYF.